The clone carrying this TCR beta chain was seen ten or more times. TCRdb processed the reads anew with MiXCR; each CDR3 protein has one entry. The sample has some 280,000 distinct CDR3 sequences, around 15% seen once. The CDR3 has 15 amino acids. The V end lost 0 bases, the J end lost 4 bases, and 13 bases lay between the germline ends. Germline V lookup: CDR1 DFQATT, CDR2 SNEGSKA (reference sequence). The entry originates in a study of T cell repertoires in cytomegalovirus infection. The clonotype comes from a human donor in good health (CMV status not recorded). Some clones in this sample may be carry-over from other donors' samples. Sequenced: PBMCs. The chain joins TRBV20-1 to TRBJ1-5, with D uncertain. The chain's CDR3 is CSARDRAAANQPQHF. CDR3 coding DNA: TGCAGTGCTAGAGATCGCGCAGCCGCTAATCAGCCCCAGCATTTT.